A single sample gave rise to the 6 T cell receptor beta chains below, sequenced in a study of blood T cell repertoires in COVID-19. The assay was immunoSEQ multiplex PCR, and TCRdb's table has in-frame clones only and misses some. The sample comprises 85,000 to 120,000 clones, 76% of which are singletons, and more than 5.5% rests with the top ten. Sequencing was carried out using peripheral blood. These receptors were collected from a man older than 75 with COVID-19, enrolled during active disease.

The rearrangement links TRBV4-3 to TRBJ2-1; TRBD2 matches at 10 bases. CDR1 LGHNA and CDR2 YSLEER come from the germline V gene. The CDR3 has 16 residues. V dropped 7 bases and J dropped 8; count of bases not matched to a gene: 14. The DNA for the CDR3 is TGCGCCAGCAAAAAGAGACTAGCGGGTCTTAGCGATGAGCAGTTCTTC. Its translation is CASKKRLAGLSDEQFF.

The rearrangement links TRBV6-5 to TRBJ1-1, with TRBD1 matching 10 bases. With 4 bases clipped from V and 5 bases from J, the junction kept 10 bases outside the gene matches. This CDR3 contains 16 residues. Germline values: CDR1 MNHEY, CDR2 SVGAGI. CDR3 DNA: TGTGCCAGCAGTTCTACACAGACAGGGGGCTTTACTGAAGCTTTCTTT. Translating it yields CASSSTQTGGFTEAFF.

J is TRBJ1-2 and V is TRBV28; TRBD1 matches at 10 bases. From germline, CDR1 is MDHEN and CDR2 SYDVKM. The CDR3 totals 14 residues. J gave up 7 bases and V 2 bases, and 4 bases lay outside the gene matches. The CDR3 sequence is CASSLDRGPGGYTF. In DNA form, the CDR3 reads TGTGCCAGCAGTTTAGACAGGGGGCCCGGTGGCTACACCTTC.

The rearrangement joins TRBV6-1 to TRBJ2-2, with TRBD2 identical over 7 bases. This CDR3 is built from 17 residues. Germline trimming cut 3 bases from V and 9 bases from J; bases unmatched to any gene: 16. CDR1 is MNHNS and CDR2 is SASEGT in the germline V gene. The CDR3 loop reads CASSDGGVAGPRRELFF. The CDR3 DNA sequence: TGTGCCAGCAGTGATGGGGGGGTAGCGGGCCCCCGGAGGGAGCTGTTTTTT.

J is TRBJ2-5 and V is TRBV25-1, with D unclear. This CDR3 is built from 11 residues. Deletions cut 5 bases from V and 5 bases from J, with 6 bases between. Germline values: CDR1 MGHDK, CDR2 SYGVNS. Written as DNA, the CDR3 is TGTGCCAGCAGTCTGAGGGAGACCCAGTACTTC. Its translation is CASSLRETQYF. Together with reference TRBV25-1 and TRBJ2-5, the CDR3 gives the full variable domain: EADIYQTPRYLVIGTGKKITLECSQTMGHDKMYWYQQDPGMELHLIHYSYGVNSTEKGDLSSESTVSRIRTEHFPLTLESARPSHTSQYLCASSLRETQYFGPGTRLLVL.

This clone came up a few times. The rearrangement links TRBV28 to TRBJ2-1, with a weak D call TRBD2 (6 bases). Germline-derived CDR1 and CDR2 are MDHEN and SYDVKM. The CDR3 loop spans 15 amino acids. With 2 bases removed from V and 0 bases from J, the gap between germline ends came to 8 bases. The CDR3 region has the DNA TGTGCCAGCAGTTTAGCACTAGCCTCCTACAATGAGCAGTTCTTC. This gives the protein CASSLALASYNEQFF.